These 21 T cell receptor beta chains were sequenced from one sample in a study of cytomegalovirus exposure and HLA in healthy donors. Measured with immunoSEQ multiplex PCR; TCRdb has only the in-frame clones, and not every one. The profile shows about 130,000 clones, 70% to 90% of them singletons. What was sequenced was PBMCs. All receptors come from a woman aged 30 to 39 in good health and CMV-seropositive.

The chain uses TRBV7-8 and TRBJ2-4, with D perhaps TRBD2 (6 bases). With 0 bases removed from V and 2 bases from J, the gap between germline ends came to 8 bases. The CDR3 sequence is 15 residues long. CDR1 is SGHVS, CDR2 FQNEAQ, per germline. CDR3 bases: TGTGCCAGCAGCTTAGCGGGGGGAACCAAAAACATTCAGTACTTC. Encoded protein: CASSLAGGTKNIQYF.

The chain couples TRBV9 to TRBJ1-1; 12 nucleotides agree with TRBD1. Per germline, CDR1 SGDLS and CDR2 YYNGEE. This CDR3 spans 18 amino acids. Trimming cost V 3 bases and J 4 bases; bases outside gene matches: 13. The CDR3 is CASSGPGQGARVGTEAFF. The CDR3 DNA reads as TGTGCCAGCAGCGGGCCGGGACAGGGGGCGCGGGTCGGCACTGAAGCTTTCTTT.

V and J are TRBV6-1 and TRBJ2-7; D possibly corresponds to TRBD1 (6 bases). V shed 0 bases and J shed 3 bases, with 15 bases lying between them. The germline CDR1 and CDR2 sequences are MNHNS and SASEGT. The CDR3 runs to 16 residues. Here the CDR3 DNA reads TGTGCCAGCAGTGAAGCGCTTCTGGACAGCAACTACGAGCAGTACTTC. Translation gives CASSEALLDSNYEQYF.

V and J are TRBV2 and TRBJ1-6; 8 nucleotides line up with TRBD1. V dropped 7 bases and J dropped 9; count of bases not matched to a gene: 8. From germline, CDR1 is SNHLY and CDR2 FYNNEI. This CDR3 has 14 amino acids. CDR3 bases: TGTGCCAGCACAGCAGGGACAGGATCTTCACCCCTCCACTTT. It translates to CASTAGTGSSPLHF.

The sample holds a few counts of this clone. The chain combines TRBV28 with TRBJ2-7; 10 bases line up with TRBD1. Germline lookup yields CDR1 MDHEN and CDR2 SYDVKM. The CDR3 is 15 residues long. V lost 4 bases to trimming and J lost 6 bases; unmatched junction nucleotides: 9. This CDR3 is CASSSPGTGDSEQYF. CDR3 bases: TGTGCCAGCAGTTCCCCCGGGACAGGGGATTCCGAGCAGTACTTC.

J is TRBJ2-1 and V is TRBV5-4, with D perhaps matching TRBD2 (5 bases). Germline V gene sequence: CDR1 SGHNT, CDR2 YYREEE (reference sequence). The CDR3 has 14 amino acids. V lost 0 bases, J lost 5 bases, and 9 bases lay in between. CDR3 sequence: CASSLDGVHNEQFF. Here the CDR3 DNA reads TGTGCCAGCAGCTTGGACGGGGTTCACAATGAGCAGTTCTTC.

The chain couples TRBV6-5 to TRBJ2-7; D might be TRBD2 (7 bases). Germline assignment: CDR1 MNHEY and CDR2 SVGAGI. The CDR3 length is 16 residues. V was shortened by 4 bases and J by 6 bases, with 22 bases between the two germline ends. CDR3 in DNA: TGTGCCAGCAGTTCACCGAGGGGGGGAACGTTTCGCGAGCAGTACTTC. It specifies CASSSPRGGTFREQYF.

This rearrangement joins TRBV5-1 to TRBJ2-1, with 9 bases aligning to TRBD2. Germline V lookup: CDR1 SGHRS, CDR2 YFSETQ. V gave up 0 bases and J gave up 2 bases; unmatched junction bases: 6. The CDR3 consists of 17 residues. The CDR3 sequence is CASSLDAGGRPYNEQFF. The CDR3 nucleotides are TGCGCCAGCAGCTTGGACGCGGGAGGGCGGCCCTACAATGAGCAGTTCTTC.

This clone was seen a single time. This chain connects TRBV4-1 to TRBJ2-7; D gene unclear. From germline, CDR1 is MGHRA and CDR2 YSYEKL. The V end was cut by 2 bases, the J end by 3 bases, with 8 bases between. The CDR3 consists of 13 residues. The CDR3 protein is CASSQSILYEQYF. The CDR3 DNA sequence: TGCGCCAGCAGCCAATCTATCCTCTACGAGCAGTACTTC.

The chain employs TRBV2 and TRBJ1-3; weak D call: TRBD1 (5 bases). The CDR3 has 16 residues. CDR1 and CDR2 from the germline V gene are SNHLY and FYNNEI. V gave up 1 base and J gave up 0 bases, with 10 bases separating them. In nucleotides, the CDR3 is TGTGCCAGCAGTGAAGACGCGCAGGGCTCTGGAAACACCATATATTTT. It specifies CASSEDAQGSGNTIYF.

This chain joins TRBV27 and TRBJ1-4; 7 bases are a match to TRBD1. From germline, CDR1 is MNHEY and CDR2 SMNVEV (reference sequence). V dropped 6 bases and J dropped 3; count of bases not matched to a gene: 10. CDR3 length: 16 amino acids. CDR3 in DNA: TGTGCCAGCAGCAGGGTTACAGGGGCAGCTAATGAAAAACTGTTTTTT. Translating it yields CASSRVTGAANEKLFF.

The gene calls are TRBV7-6 and TRBJ1-1; D uncertain. The CDR3 is 15 residues long. CDR1 is SGHVS, CDR2 FNYEAQ, per germline. Trimming cost V 4 bases and J 0 bases, with 12 bases left between them. CDR3 residues: CASSSGSHLNTEAFF. The CDR3 nucleotides read TGTGCCAGCAGCTCGGGGTCCCACCTGAACACTGAAGCTTTCTTT. The full variable domain, in which reference TRBV7-6 and TRBJ1-1 provide the parts outside the CDR3, is GAGVSQSPRYKVTKRGQDVALRCDPISGHVSLYWYRQALGQGPEFLTYFNYEAQQDKSGLPNDRFSAERPEGSISTLTIQRTEQRDSAMYRCASSSGSHLNTEAFFGQGTRLTVV.

The count of this clone is one. V and J are TRBV10-3 and TRBJ2-3, with no clear D. The V end was cut by 3 bases, the J end by 1 base, with 8 bases between. The CDR3 is 14 amino acids. Germline V gene sequence: CDR1 ENHRY, CDR2 SYGVKD. DNA for the CDR3: TGTGCCATCAGTGATTCGACTGGCACAGATACGCAGTATTTT. Translation gives CAISDSTGTDTQYF.

V and J are TRBV1 and TRBJ2-5; TRBD2, as called in the table, went unchecked against the DNA. TRBV1 represents a pseudogene. The CDR3 has 16 residues. CDR3 DNA sequence: TGCACCAGCAGCCCTGGGGTAGCGGGAGACCAAGAGACCCAGTACTTC. As protein: CTSSPGVAGDQETQYF.

This clone showed up just a few times. This chain connects TRBV7-2 to TRBJ2-7, with D possibly being TRBD1 (5 bases). Trimming took off 5 bases at V and 6 bases at J, with 17 bases between the two ends. CDR1 SGHTA and CDR2 FQGNSA come from the germline V gene. The CDR3 runs to 14 residues. CDR3 region: CASSTQRGHREQYF. The CDR3 DNA reads as TGTGCCAGCAGCACCCAGCGAGGACACCGCGAGCAGTACTTC.

V gene TRBV2 combines with J gene TRBJ2-1; TRBD1 agrees at 9 bases. This CDR3 is 16 amino acids long. The V and J ends lost 9 bases and 6 bases, in that order; junction bases with no gene match: 15. The germline V gene has CDR1 SNHLY and CDR2 FYNNEI. CDR3 in amino acids: CASDSIRDRVSNEQFF. Written as DNA, the CDR3 is TGTGCCAGTGATTCAATTCGGGACAGGGTCTCCAATGAGCAGTTCTTC.

The chain recombines TRBV28 with TRBJ1-4; 7 nucleotides match TRBD1. The CDR3 totals 14 residues. Trimming removed 4 bases from V and 7 bases from J; junction bases left unmatched: 6. Germline CDR1 MDHEN, CDR2 SYDVKM. The CDR3 loop is CASSSLGQLEKLFF. The CDR3 bases are TGTGCCAGCAGTTCCTTGGGACAGCTTGAAAAACTGTTTTTT.

The J gene is TRBJ2-3, the V gene TRBV2, with 9 bases lining up with TRBD1. The length of the CDR3 is 14 residues. From germline, CDR1 is SNHLY and CDR2 FYNNEI. Trimming cost V 8 bases and J 2 bases; bases outside gene matches: 5. CDR3 region: CASSGTGNTDTQYF. The CDR3 region has the DNA TGTGCCAGCTCGGGGACAGGGAACACAGATACGCAGTATTTT. The variable domain in full, completed from reference TRBV2 and TRBJ2-3, reads EPEVTQTPSHQVTQMGQEVILRCVPISNHLYFYWYRQILGQKVEFLVSFYNNEISEKSEIFDDQFSVERPDGSNFTLKIRSTKLEDSAMYFCASSGTGNTDTQYFGPGTRLTVL.

The genes are TRBV4-1 and TRBJ2-3, with D perhaps matching TRBD2 (6 bases). The CDR3 runs 16 residues. Trimming stripped 0 bases from V and 6 bases from J, with 16 bases between. Germline values: CDR1 MGHRA, CDR2 YSYEKL. In DNA form, the CDR3 reads TGCGCCAGCAGCCAAGAGGGGGGACCCCCCCGGGATACGCAGTATTTT. Its translation: CASSQEGGPPRDTQYF.

This chain links TRBV7-2 with TRBJ2-1; D might be TRBD2 (7 bases). The V end was cut by 1 base, the J end by 11 bases, with 18 bases between. The CDR3 has 15 amino acids. Per germline, CDR1 SGHTA and CDR2 FQGNSA. The CDR3 DNA sequence: TGTGCCAGCAGCTTAGTTGCGGGGGCGGCCTCACAGCAGTTCTTC. It codes for CASSLVAGAASQQFF.

V is TRBV28 and J is TRBJ1-1; weak D call: TRBD1 (6 bases). The CDR3 spans 14 residues. V dropped 3 bases and J dropped 0 bases, with 8 bases sitting between them. Germline CDR1 reads MDHEN; CDR2 reads SYDVKM. The DNA for the CDR3 is TGTGCCAGCAGTTTGACAGGAGTGAACACTGAAGCTTTCTTT. Protein: CASSLTGVNTEAFF.